This T cell receptor (beta chain) was retrieved from a study of control samples from healthy donors and cancer patients. TCRdb keeps only in-frame clones here, not all; method: immunoSEQ multiplex PCR. This table holds around 53,000 clones, about 86% found once. V gave up 3 bases and J gave up 7 bases; unmatched junction bases: 10. Germline V lookup: CDR1 SGHDT, CDR2 YYEEEE. This CDR3 is built from 16 residues. The sequencing input was PBMCs. The receptor's source is a woman aged 50 to 65 with lung cancer. The chain joins TRBV5-6 to TRBJ2-1; TRBD1 matches 10 bases. This CDR3 is CASSSDRGHMSNEQFF. CDR3 DNA: TGTGCCAGCAGCTCCGACAGGGGGCATATGTCGAATGAGCAGTTCTTC.